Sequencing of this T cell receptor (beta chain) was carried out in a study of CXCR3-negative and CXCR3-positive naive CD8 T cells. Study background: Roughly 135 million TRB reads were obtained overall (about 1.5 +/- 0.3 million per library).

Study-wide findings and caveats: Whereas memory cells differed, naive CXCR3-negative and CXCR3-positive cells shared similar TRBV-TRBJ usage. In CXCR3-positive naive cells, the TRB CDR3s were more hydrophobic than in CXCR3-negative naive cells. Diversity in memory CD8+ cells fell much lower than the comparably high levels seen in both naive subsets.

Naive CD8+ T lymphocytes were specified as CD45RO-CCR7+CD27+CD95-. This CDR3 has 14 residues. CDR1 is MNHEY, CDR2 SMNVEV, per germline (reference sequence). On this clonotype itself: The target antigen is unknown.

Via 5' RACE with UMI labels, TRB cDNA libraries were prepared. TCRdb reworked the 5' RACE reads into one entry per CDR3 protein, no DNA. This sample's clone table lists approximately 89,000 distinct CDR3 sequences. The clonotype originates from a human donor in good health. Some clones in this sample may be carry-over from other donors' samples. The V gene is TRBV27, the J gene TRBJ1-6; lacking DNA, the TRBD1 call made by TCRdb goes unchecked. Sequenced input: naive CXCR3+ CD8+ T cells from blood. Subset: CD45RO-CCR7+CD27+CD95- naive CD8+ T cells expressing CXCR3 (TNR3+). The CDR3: CASSLSTGVSPLHF.